The 28 T cell receptor beta chains below come from one sample, sequenced in a study of blood T cell repertoires in COVID-19. TCRdb's copy holds only in-frame clones and misses some; the assay was immunoSEQ multiplex PCR. Of roughly 97,000 clones listed, around three quarters are singletons. The material sequenced was peripheral blood. These receptors were obtained from a man between 65 and 85 years old with acute or convalescent COVID-19.

The chain joins TRBV6-5 to TRBJ1-1; D remains ambiguous. V shed 2 bases and J shed 1 base, with 5 bases lying between them. This CDR3 is built from 13 residues. The germline gives CDR1 MNHEY, CDR2 SVGAGI. As DNA, the CDR3 is TGTGCCAGCAGTTACGCAGGGAACACTGAAGCTTTCTTT. It translates to CASSYAGNTEAFF.

The chain joins TRBV7-6 to TRBJ2-7, with 9 bases fitting TRBD1. V lost 5 bases and J lost 5; bases outside the gene matches: 7. This CDR3 is built from 14 residues. The V gene's germline CDR1 is SGHVS and CDR2 FNYEAQ. The chain's CDR3 is CASSPGTGHNEQYF. CDR3 bases: TGTGCCAGCAGCCCCGGGACAGGGCATAACGAGCAGTACTTC.

J is TRBJ2-1 and V is TRBV28; TRBD1 aligns across 9 bases. The CDR3 runs to 16 residues. V lost 6 bases, J lost 1 base, and 7 bases stayed unmatched. CDR1 and CDR2 (germline): MDHEN, SYDVKM. The CDR3 bases are TGTGCCAGCAGACCTACAGGGGGCGGTTCCTACAATGAGCAGTTCTTC. As protein: CASRPTGGGSYNEQFF.

This clone came up once. This rearrangement joins TRBV9 to TRBJ2-2, with 7 nucleotides matching TRBD2. Germline loops: CDR1 SGDLS, CDR2 YYNGEE. The V and J ends lost 4 bases and 2 bases, in that order; junction bases with no gene match: 8. The CDR3 has 16 residues. The CDR3 region has the DNA TGTGCCAGCAGCTCGAACCGGGACTATAACACCGGGGAGCTGTTTTTT. Residues: CASSSNRDYNTGELFF.

This clone appeared a few times. The CDR3 DNA sequence: TGTGCCAGCAGTGAAGCTGAGGCGGGCGAGCAGTACGTC. Translated: CASSEAEAGEQYV. The rearrangement uses TRBV2 and TRBJ2-7; possible D gene TRBD2, 5 bases. Germline V CDR1 and CDR2: SNHLY, FYNNEI. Deletions cut 0 bases from V and 6 bases from J, with 9 bases between. The CDR3 is made up of 13 amino acids.

The chain is built from TRBV7-3 and TRBJ1-2; the match to TRBD1 covers 10 bases. Germline assignment: CDR1 SGHTA and CDR2 FQGTGA. The CDR3 runs 14 residues. V dropped 5 bases and J dropped 6; count of bases not matched to a gene: 6. CDR3 amino acids: CASSLTGGEDGYTF. In DNA form, the CDR3 reads TGTGCCAGCAGCCTGACAGGGGGCGAAGATGGCTACACCTTC. Using reference TRBV7-3 and TRBJ1-2 for the parts outside the CDR3, the full variable domain is GAGVSQTPSNKVTEKGKYVELRCDPISGHTALYWYRQSLGQGPEFLIYFQGTGAADDSGLPNDRFFAVRPEGSVSTLKIQRTERGDSAVYLCASSLTGGEDGYTFGSGTRLTVV.

This sequence joins TRBV28 and TRBJ1-1, with 7 positions matching TRBD1. After removal of 2 bases from V and 9 bases from J, the junction contained 12 bases not matched to a gene. Germline loops: CDR1 MDHEN, CDR2 SYDVKM. The CDR3 runs 15 residues. The CDR3 is CASSLSDPGQSQAFF. CDR3 nucleotide sequence: TGTGCCAGCAGTTTAAGCGACCCGGGACAGTCGCAAGCTTTCTTT.

The rearrangement uses TRBV7-9 and TRBJ1-3; possibly TRBD1 for D (6 bases). CDR3 length equals 16 residues. CDR1 SEHNR and CDR2 FQNEAQ come from the germline V gene (reference sequence). The V end was cut by 3 bases, the J end by 0 bases, with 12 bases between. CDR3 amino acids: CASSFDRMLSGNTIYF. The CDR3 region has the DNA TGTGCCAGCAGCTTTGACAGGATGCTCTCTGGAAACACCATATATTTT.

This clone was seen only a few times. The gene calls are TRBV7-6 and TRBJ2-5; D call uncertain. Germline CDR1 is SGHVS and CDR2 is FNYEAQ. The CDR3 has 13 residues. Between the trimmed V and J ends, which lost 4 bases and 1 base, there was a span of 7 bases. Here the CDR3 DNA reads TGTGCCAGCAGCTCGAGAGTCCAAGAGACCCAGTACTTC. Protein sequence: CASSSRVQETQYF.

This rearrangement joins TRBV7-9 to TRBJ2-7, with D uncertain. This CDR3 comprises 13 residues. V was shortened by 5 bases and J by 6 bases, with 14 bases between the two germline ends. Germline assignment: CDR1 SEHNR and CDR2 FQNEAQ (reference sequence). CDR3 residues: CASSLLGGGEQYV. The CDR3 nucleotides read TGTGCCAGCAGCCTCCTGGGTGGCGGCGAGCAGTACGTC.

This clone was found once. The V call is TRBV6-1, the J call TRBJ1-5; tentative D call: TRBD1 (5 bases). V was pared by 0 bases and J by 3 bases, with 9 bases between. CDR1 is MNHNS, CDR2 SASEGT, per germline. The CDR3 length is 15 residues. The CDR3 is CASSEARATNQPQHF. For the CDR3, the DNA is TGTGCCAGCAGTGAAGCCAGGGCTACCAATCAGCCCCAGCATTTT.

The chain has TRBV10-1 and TRBJ2-3, with D unclear. Germline V gene data show CDR1 as WNHNN and CDR2 as SYGVQD (reference sequence). With 3 bases removed from V and 6 bases from J, the gap between germline ends came to 10 bases. There are 13 residues in the CDR3. DNA of the CDR3: TGCGCCAGCAGTGATTCCGTCAGGGATACGCAGTATTTT. Its translation: CASSDSVRDTQYF.

For this clone: This sample also contains other DNA sequences that code for the same CDR3. The chain combines TRBV24-1 with TRBJ1-5, with TRBD1 matching over 9 bases. The CDR3 contains 14 residues. V was clipped by 7 bases and J by 4 bases; unmatched bases: 4. Germline V gene data show CDR1 as KGHDR and CDR2 as SFDVKD. CDR3 amino acids: CATRGQGSNQPQHF. CDR3 DNA sequence: TGTGCCACCAGGGGACAGGGAAGTAATCAGCCCCAGCATTTT.

The rearrangement joins TRBV20-1 to TRBJ2-3, with D possibly TRBD2 on 5 matching bases. Trimming left V 3 bases short and J 4 bases short, with 14 bases between. The CDR3 length is 14 residues. Germline-derived CDR1 and CDR2 are DFQATT and SNEGSKA (reference sequence). The DNA for the CDR3 is TGCAGTGCTAGTGGGTCCGGGGTCGCAGATACGCAGTATTTT. Translation: CSASGSGVADTQYF.

This rearrangement joins TRBV5-1 to TRBJ2-7; 10 bases line up with TRBD1. The length of the CDR3 is 15 residues. Germline values: CDR1 SGHRS, CDR2 YFSETQ. J gave up 3 bases and V 3 bases, and 6 bases lay outside the gene matches. CDR3 DNA: TGCGCCAGCAGCTGGGGGACAGGGGATTACTACGAGCAGTACTTC. Translating gives CASSWGTGDYYEQYF.

The chain uses TRBV6-5 and TRBJ1-2, with D perhaps TRBD1 (5 bases). The V gene's germline CDR1 is MNHEY and CDR2 SVGAGI. The CDR3 covers 14 residues. Trimming took off 5 bases at V and 4 bases at J, with 14 bases between the two ends. The CDR3 DNA follows: TGTGCCAGCAGTCTACAGGATTACGGCTATGGCTACACCTTC. Translation gives CASSLQDYGYGYTF.

The chain couples TRBV4-1 to TRBJ1-5, with a possible D match to TRBD1 (5 bases). CDR3 size: 14 residues. Deletions cut 0 bases from V and 5 bases from J, with 8 bases between. The germline V gene has CDR1 MGHRA and CDR2 YSYEKL. The CDR3, as DNA: TGCGCCAGCAGCCAAGATTCAGGGCATCAGCCCCAGCATTTT. Translated: CASSQDSGHQPQHF.

The rearrangement uses TRBV5-1 and TRBJ1-6; TRBD1 might be the D (5 bases). The CDR3 length is 22 residues. V was shortened by 2 bases and J by 0 bases, with 27 bases between the two germline ends. Germline V gene data show CDR1 as SGHRS and CDR2 as YFSETQ. The CDR3 coding sequence is TGCGCCAGCAGCTTAGTGGGGGTCGGCAAGCGGGGCGCAAGCTCCTATAATTCACCCCTCCACTTT. It codes for CASSLVGVGKRGASSYNSPLHF. The full variable domain, in which reference TRBV5-1 and TRBJ1-6 provide the parts outside the CDR3, is KAGVTQTPRYLIKTRGQQVTLSCSPISGHRSVSWYQQTPGQGLQFLFEYFSETQRNKGNFPGRFSGRQFSNSRSEMNVSTLELGDSALYLCASSLVGVGKRGASSYNSPLHFGNGTRLTVT.

The chain carries TRBV4-2 and TRBJ2-2; D is ambiguous. This CDR3 comprises 11 residues. Germline CDR1 LGHNA, CDR2 YNFKEQ. Trimming pared 10 bases from V and 1 base from J, leaving 4 bases between. CDR3 DNA: TGTGCCACCAAGAACACCGGGGAGCTGTTTTTT. Translated: CATKNTGELFF.

The chain is built from TRBV7-9 and TRBJ1-1; tentatively, D is TRBD1 (5 bases). The germline V gene encodes CDR1 SEHNR and CDR2 FQNEAQ (reference sequence). The CDR3 extends over 11 amino acids. CDR3 coding DNA: TGTGCTACCCAAAGGGGCCCTGAAGCTTTCTTT. Translation gives CATQRGPEAFF.

The chain is built from TRBV6-1 and TRBJ2-2; TRBD1 matches at 10 bases. The CDR3 has 16 amino acids. Germline V gene data show CDR1 as MNHNS and CDR2 as SASEGT. J lost 3 bases, V lost 3 bases, and 4 bases had no gene match. The CDR3 here is CASSDLDRGDTGELFF. For the CDR3, the DNA is TGTGCCAGCAGTGACTTGGACAGGGGGGACACCGGGGAGCTGTTTTTT.

In its sample, this clone was seen a few times. V usage is TRBV7-2 and J usage is TRBJ1-2; D is perhaps TRBD1 (5 bases). Per germline, CDR1 SGHTA and CDR2 FQGNSA. V dropped 4 bases and J dropped 7 bases, with 16 bases sitting between them. This CDR3 region has 14 residues. The CDR3 spells CASSSQGILGGYTF. The DNA of the CDR3 is TGTGCCAGCAGCTCGCAGGGTATCTTAGGTGGCTACACCTTC.

J is TRBJ2-2 and V is TRBV2; TRBD2 aligns across 10 bases. The CDR3 is 15 amino acids. CDR1 and CDR2 (germline): SNHLY, FYNNEI. Losses at the gene ends were 6 bases for V and 5 bases for J; bases not matched to a gene: 6. The CDR3, as DNA: TGTGCCAGCAGAACTAGCGGGGCGGTGACCGGGGAGCTGTTTTTT. Its protein product is CASRTSGAVTGELFF.

This chain uses TRBV19 with TRBJ1-2; no definite D call. V gave up 5 bases and J gave up 6 bases, with 16 bases separating them. Germline V gene lookup returns CDR1 LNHDA and CDR2 SQIVND (reference sequence). This CDR3 spans 14 amino acids. The CDR3 protein is CASSFGRERDGYTF. The CDR3 DNA follows: TGTGCCAGTAGTTTCGGACGTGAGAGGGATGGCTACACCTTC.

The gene calls are TRBV5-5 and TRBJ2-1; 9 positions match TRBD1. V was clipped by 4 bases and J by 0 bases; unmatched bases: 5. CDR1 is SGHKS, CDR2 YYEKEE, per germline (reference sequence). CDR3 size: 16 residues. The CDR3, as DNA: TGTGCCAGCAGCCCGGGACAGGGTAGCTCCTACAATGAGCAGTTCTTC. This gives the protein CASSPGQGSSYNEQFF.

The CDR3 DNA is TGTGCTAGTGGTTTGCCGCAGGGGAGGGCAGATACGCAGTATTTT. It specifies CASGLPQGRADTQYF. This chain uses TRBV12-5 with TRBJ2-3; D possibly corresponds to TRBD2 (7 bases). With 2 bases removed from V and 4 bases from J, the gap between germline ends came to 13 bases. The CDR3 contains 15 residues. Germline CDR1 reads LGHNT; CDR2 reads FRNRAP. The whole variable domain, remainder taken from reference TRBV12-5 and TRBJ2-3, is DARVTQTPRHKVTEMGQEVTMRCQPILGHNTVFWYRQTMMQGLELLAYFRNRAPLDDSGMPKDRFSAEMPDATLATLKIQPSEPRDSAVYFCASGLPQGRADTQYFGPGTRLTVL.

This clone showed up just once. This chain joins TRBV5-6 and TRBJ1-1; the D is unclear. The germline gives CDR1 SGHDT, CDR2 YYEEEE. V dropped 2 bases and J dropped 11 bases, with 13 bases sitting between them. This CDR3 region has 12 residues. CDR3 in DNA: TGTGCCAGCAGCTTATTTACCCGGTTGGCTTTCTTT. Its protein product is CASSLFTRLAFF.

The chain links TRBV28 to TRBJ2-7, with 8 bases identical to TRBD1. The CDR3 is made up of 14 amino acids. Germline trimming cut 7 bases from V and 0 bases from J; bases unmatched to any gene: 5. Germline V CDR1 and CDR2: MDHEN, SYDVKM. CDR3 protein: CASTWTGSSYEQYF. The CDR3 coding sequence is TGTGCCAGCACGTGGACAGGGAGCTCCTACGAGCAGTACTTC.